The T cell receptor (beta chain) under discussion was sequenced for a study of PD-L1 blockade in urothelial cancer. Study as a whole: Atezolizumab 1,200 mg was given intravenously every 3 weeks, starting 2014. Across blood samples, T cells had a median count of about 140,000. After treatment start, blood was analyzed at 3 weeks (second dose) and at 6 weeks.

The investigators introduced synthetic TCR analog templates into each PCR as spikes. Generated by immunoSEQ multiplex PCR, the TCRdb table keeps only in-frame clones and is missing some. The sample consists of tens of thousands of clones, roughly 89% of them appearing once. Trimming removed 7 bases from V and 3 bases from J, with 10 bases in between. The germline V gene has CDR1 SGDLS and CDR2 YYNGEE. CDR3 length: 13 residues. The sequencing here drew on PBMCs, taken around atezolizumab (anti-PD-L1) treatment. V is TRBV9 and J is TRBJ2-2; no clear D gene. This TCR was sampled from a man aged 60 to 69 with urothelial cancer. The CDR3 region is CASRPGHTGELFF. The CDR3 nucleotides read TGTGCCAGCCGCCCAGGTCACACCGGGGAGCTGTTTTTT.